What follows is one T cell receptor beta chain and its context. The antigen is undetermined. Time point described: persistent/refractory GD, antithyroid drugs over 5 years with positive TRAb. The TCR library was prepared using RNA isolated from PBMCs. The CDR3 covers 13 residues. The V gene end was trimmed by 5 bases and the J gene end by 7 bases; junction bases not matched to a gene: 8. The germline V gene encodes CDR1 SGHRS and CDR2 YFSETQ. These data come from a study of regulatory T cells in long-lasting Graves disease. Points from the study as a whole: Persistent Graves' cases showed lower TCR diversity than newly diagnosed cases. Newly diagnosed disease favored TRBV20-1 and TRBJ2-1 over persistent disease.

Researchers made TCR beta libraries by using iRepertoire HTBI primers and running Arm-PCR on CDR3 regions. TCRdb fed the multiplex PCR reads into MiXCR, producing one record per CDR3 protein. The sample contains about 450,000 distinct CDR3 sequences, 23% of which appear only once. The chain recombines TRBV5-1 with TRBJ2-7; TRBD2 aligns across 8 bases. The specimen comprised peripheral blood mononuclear cells (PBMCs), sampled when the disease was refractory, from a patient treated with antithyroid drugs. This clonotype was obtained from a female donor with Graves disease. CDR3 amino acids: CASRERESVEQYF. CDR3 nucleotide sequence: TGCGCCAGCAGGGAGCGGGAGTCTGTGGAGCAGTACTTC.